The entry below gives a single T cell receptor beta chain sequence along with its context. The antigen is unknown. These data come from a study of T cell responses to AZD1222 COVID-19 vaccine. The study, taken as a whole, reports: Clonal diversity may have been underestimated in mostly white British donors. Reports say nearly half of spike-specific TCRs go after unmutated variant regions. Elevations in Spike-specific TCR breadth and depth followed administration of two AZD1222 doses. Repertoire samples came only from after the peak T cell response.

Clones were sequenced by immunoSEQ multiplex PCR, and TCRdb holds only the in-frame ones, with some missing. The profile covers about 100,000 clones, with approximately 87% appearing a single time and roughly 10% taken by the ten largest. In germline, CDR1 is LGHNA, CDR2 YSLEER. The CDR3 has 13 residues. Trimming took off 0 bases at V and 8 bases at J, with 8 bases between the two ends. The chain carries TRBV4-3 and TRBJ2-1; no clear D. The TCR sequence derives from an adult who received the AZD1222 COVID-19 vaccine. Specimen: peripheral blood, collected 28 days after the second AZD1222 dose. CDR3 bases: TGCGCCAGCAGCCAAGAAGTCGTTGATGAGCAGTTCTTC. It specifies CASSQEVVDEQFF.